This TCR beta chain was captured by sequencing in a study of T cell changes during pregnancy in multiple sclerosis. Here immunoSEQ multiplex PCR was the method, and the copy in TCRdb shows in-frame clones only, minus some. Here the sample spans tens of thousands of clones, roughly 94% being singletons. This CDR3 region has 16 residues. Germline loops: CDR1 MRHNA, CDR2 SNTAGT. J lost 7 bases, V lost 0 bases, and 7 bases had no gene match. Source: CD4+ T cells from peripheral blood mononuclear cells, taken in the second trimester of pregnancy. The clonotype originates from a female donor with multiple sclerosis, enrolled in a pregnancy study. This chain connects TRBV6-4 to TRBJ2-1, with TRBD2 matching 9 bases. The CDR3 here is CASSDSNLAGPNEQFF. The DNA of the CDR3 is TGTGCCAGCAGTGACTCGAATCTAGCGGGGCCGAATGAGCAGTTCTTC.